This T cell receptor (beta chain) was observed in a study of blood T cell repertoires in COVID-19. The age range of participants was about 18 to 95 years, with residence in roughly 25 US areas. Donors were grouped by their self-reported clinical history. Among Cohort 3 donors, those recovered had two negative PCRs, clearance, or symptom resolution. Germline V gives CDR1 SEHNR, CDR2 FQNEAQ (reference sequence). Trimming cost V 5 bases and J 5 bases; bases outside gene matches: 5. There are 13 residues in the CDR3. This clone occurred once. The authors' processing: Reference gene primer amplification gave estimated nucleated cell counts. Profiling relied on immunoSEQ multiplex PCR, and the TCRdb table lists in-frame clones only, not all of them. The V and J calls and clone size are taken from that table; D and trimming were inferred from the DNA. The sample has about 350,000 clones, 80% to 90% seen once; the top ten hold approximately 5.3%.

This sequence joins TRBV7-9 and TRBJ2-7; 8 nucleotides align to TRBD1. Sequencing used PBMCs or T cells enriched from blood (not recorded which). The sequence was collected from a woman younger than 45 who had recovered from COVID-19. The CDR3 nucleotides are TGTGCCAGCAGCCCAGGGACAGGCCACGAGCAGTACTTC. Its protein is CASSPGTGHEQYF.